This T cell receptor (beta chain) was obtained from a study of cytomegalovirus exposure and HLA in healthy donors. PCR involved 60 Vbeta and 13 Jbeta primers. Clones were read by immunoSEQ multiplex PCR, and TCRdb kept only the in-frame ones, dropping some. Among about 98,000 clones listed, under 80% were seen once. V was shortened by 4 bases and J by 0 bases, with 10 bases between the two germline ends. Germline V gives CDR1 SGHRS, CDR2 YFSETQ. The CDR3 length is 15 residues. This clone was recorded a few times. The material sequenced was PBMCs. The gene calls are TRBV5-1 and TRBJ2-2; a weak D match, TRBD1 (6 bases). The receptor's source is a male donor in good health and CMV-seronegative. CDR3 residues: CASSPGQTNTGELFF. The CDR3 nucleotides are TGCGCCAGCAGCCCCGGACAGACGAACACCGGGGAGCTGTTTTTT.